The 6 T cell receptor beta chains listed next were all sequenced from one sample in a study of T cells in Graves' hyperthyroidism and ophthalmopathy. TCR beta CDR3 regions were amplified from RNA transcripts. RT-PCR in the first round (using the HTBI primer set) targeted the TCR CDR3. Using its own MiXCR run on the multiplex PCR reads, TCRdb lists one record per CDR3 protein. The sample carries 250,000 to 300,000 distinct CDR3 sequences, 15% to 20% recorded once. Sequencing used blood. Receptors were obtained from a woman aged 55-70 years with Graves' ophthalmopathy.

This clonotype appeared many times. This chain joins TRBV6-5 and TRBJ2-7, with TRBD1 as a possible D gene (5 bases). The CDR3 has 15 residues. Germline CDR1 reads MNHEY; CDR2 reads SVGAGI. The V end lost 4 bases, the J end lost 3 bases, and 16 bases lay between the germline ends. In DNA form, the CDR3 reads TGTGCCAGCAGTTCACAGGCGTCCTTAAGCTACGAGCAGTACTTC. Protein sequence: CASSSQASLSYEQYF.

This clonotype has only a few counts. V is TRBV27 and J is TRBJ2-7, with D tentatively TRBD1 (7 bases). From germline, CDR1 is MNHEY and CDR2 SMNVEV (reference sequence). V lost 6 bases to trimming and J lost 6 bases, with 15 bases between them. The CDR3 spans 13 residues. Here the CDR3 reads CASSFYRGGEQYF. CDR3 sequence (DNA): TGTGCCAGCAGCTTCTACAGGGGAGGCGAGCAGTACTTC.

The J gene is TRBJ2-1, the V gene TRBV24-1; D uncertain. Trimming shortened V by 9 bases and J by 6 bases, and 8 bases separated the two germline ends. This CDR3 is 11 amino acids long. The germline gives CDR1 KGHDR, CDR2 SFDVKD. The CDR3 DNA sequence: TGTGCCACCCAGTGGGGCAATGAGCAGTTCTTC. Translating gives CATQWGNEQFF.

This clonotype showed up many times. The CDR3 sequence is CSARTGAREQYF. The CDR3, as DNA: TGCAGTGCTAGAACGGGGGCCAGGGAGCAGTACTTC. The chain employs TRBV20-1 and TRBJ2-7, with D perhaps being TRBD1 or TRBD2 (6 bases each). The CDR3 contains 12 residues. The germline V gene encodes CDR1 DFQATT and CDR2 SNEGSKA (reference sequence). V was trimmed by 2 bases and J by 7 bases, leaving 12 bases between them.

This clonotype was detected a few times. The chain joins TRBV5-4 to TRBJ2-1; D unresolved. V lost 4 bases to trimming and J lost 0 bases, with 11 bases between them. Germline CDR1 is SGHNT and CDR2 is YYREEE (reference sequence). This CDR3 comprises 15 residues. The CDR3 DNA reads TGTGCCAGCAGCCCTGCTCAAACCTCCTACAATGAGCAGTTCTTC. Its translation: CASSPAQTSYNEQFF.

The table lists this clonotype with many counts. The CDR3 DNA sequence: TGTGCCAGCCAGTCATGGCAAATCCAAGAGACCCAGTACTTC. It specifies CASQSWQIQETQYF. The genes are TRBV6-2 or TRBV6-3 and TRBJ2-5, with unresolved D. This CDR3 is 14 amino acids long. Trimming removed 8 bases from V and 1 base from J, with 14 bases in between. Germline CDR1 MNHEY, CDR2 SVGEGT.